Below, one TCR beta chain is given with its context. The data were obtained in a study of blood T cell repertoires in COVID-19. Profiling relied on immunoSEQ multiplex PCR, and the TCRdb table lists in-frame clones only, not all of them. The sample has some 290,000 clones, roughly 88% seen once. CDR3 length: 11 amino acids. Trimming shortened V by 10 bases and J by 7 bases, and 11 bases separated the two germline ends. The V gene's germline CDR1 is SGHRS and CDR2 YFSETQ. The J gene is TRBJ2-2, the V gene TRBV5-1; D may be TRBD2 (5 bases). The sequenced material came from peripheral blood. This TCR was sampled from a woman in her thirties with COVID-19, enrolled during active disease. For the CDR3, the DNA is TGCGCCTGTTACCGGGGCGGGGAGCTGTTTTTT. As protein: CACYRGGELFF.